The rows below give T cell receptor beta chains drawn from one sample of a study of cytomegalovirus exposure and HLA in healthy donors. Profiling relied on immunoSEQ multiplex PCR, and the TCRdb table lists in-frame clones only, not all of them. There are 150,000 to 200,000 clones in the sample; approximately 88% occur only once, and about 1.4% lies in the top ten. Sequencing was done on a sample of PBMCs. These receptors came from a young woman in good health and CMV-seronegative. CDR3s include the opening cysteine and the closing phenylalanine or tryptophan. Each record gives: J gene, clone size, D gene, V gene, CDR3 DNA, CDR3 protein. The D gene is left open where the match is weak. Not every row has a clone size; where given, it reads once, few, many or a size class.

j_gene: TRBJ2-3; abundance: .; d_gene: TRBD1; v_gene: TRBV6-5; CDR3nt: TGTGCCAGCAGTCAACAGGGGGGAAGGGCAGATACGCAGTATTTT; CDR3aa: CASSQQGGRADTQYF
j_gene: TRBJ1-6; abundance: once; d_gene: .; v_gene: TRBV14; CDR3nt: TGTGCCAGCAGCAAGCAGGCGTCTTCACCCCTCCACTTT; CDR3aa: CASSKQASSPLHF
j_gene: TRBJ2-2; abundance: .; d_gene: .; v_gene: TRBV10-1; CDR3nt: TGCGCCAGCAGTGGGACCCGGACACTGAACACCGGGGAGCTGTTTTTT; CDR3aa: CASSGTRTLNTGELFF
j_gene: TRBJ2-3; abundance: .; d_gene: TRBD2; v_gene: TRBV29-1; CDR3nt: TGCAGCGCCCTATCACTAGCGGGGGCCACAGATACGCAGTATTTT; CDR3aa: CSALSLAGATDTQYF
j_gene: TRBJ2-1; abundance: once; d_gene: .; v_gene: TRBV10-3; CDR3nt: TGTGCCATCAGTGAGGGACAGTACATAGTTACCAATGAGCAGTTCTTC; CDR3aa: CAISEGQYIVTNEQFF
j_gene: TRBJ1-2; abundance: once; d_gene: .; v_gene: TRBV18; CDR3nt: TGTGCCAGCTCACCATCGGGTGCCCCGGGAGCTATTAAGGGCTACACCTTC; CDR3aa: CASSPSGAPGAIKGYTF
j_gene: TRBJ1-4; abundance: once; d_gene: .; v_gene: TRBV6-5; CDR3nt: TGTGCCAGCAGTTACTCAGGGGAATATGGAAAACTGTTTTTT; CDR3aa: CASSYSGEYGKLFF
j_gene: TRBJ2-7; abundance: .; d_gene: .; v_gene: TRBV10-2; CDR3nt: TGCGCCAGCAGTGAGTCGACTCAACGGCACAACGAGCAGTACTTC; CDR3aa: CASSESTQRHNEQYF
j_gene: TRBJ2-7; abundance: .; d_gene: .; v_gene: TRBV28; CDR3nt: TGTGCCAGCAGAGACAGGTTCCCCTCCTACGAGCAGTACTTC; CDR3aa: CASRDRFPSYEQYF
j_gene: TRBJ1-1; abundance: .; d_gene: .; v_gene: TRBV27; CDR3nt: TGTGCCAGCAGTTTACGGGGAGGGAGCACTGAAGCTTTCTTT; CDR3aa: CASSLRGGSTEAFF
j_gene: TRBJ2-7; abundance: .; d_gene: TRBD1; v_gene: TRBV6-1; CDR3nt: TGTGCCAGCAGCCAGGGGGACAGCCTTCTCGAGCAGTACTTC; CDR3aa: CASSQGDSLLEQYF
j_gene: TRBJ1-5; abundance: .; d_gene: .; v_gene: TRBV27; CDR3nt: TGTGCCAGCAGTTTCCACGCAGGGGGCAATCAGCCCCAGCATTTT; CDR3aa: CASSFHAGGNQPQHF
j_gene: TRBJ2-5; abundance: .; d_gene: TRBD2; v_gene: TRBV15; CDR3nt: TGTGCCACCAGCAGTCGGGGGGGCCGACCCCAGTACTTC; CDR3aa: CATSSRGGRPQYF
j_gene: TRBJ1-2; abundance: .; d_gene: .; v_gene: TRBV11-2; CDR3nt: TGTGCCAGCAGCTTCGTAGGAGGCGGGCAAGGCTACACCTTC; CDR3aa: CASSFVGGGQGYTF
j_gene: TRBJ1-2; abundance: .; d_gene: .; v_gene: TRBV5-6; CDR3nt: TGTGCCAGCAGCTCCCTGGCAGGGCGGTCTGCCTATGGCTACACCTTC; CDR3aa: CASSSLAGRSAYGYTF